The next 21 T cell receptor beta chains were all read from a single sample in a study of shared clonotypes between healthy human individuals. Clones were sequenced by immunoSEQ multiplex PCR, and TCRdb holds only the in-frame ones, with some missing. The top ten hold more than 0.085% of the sample, which has around 650,000 clones, around 96% seen once. Selected positively for CCR7 and CD45RO-negative, naive CD8 cells excluded terminally differentiated effector memory CD45RA+ cells. Specimen: naive CD8+ T cells sorted from blood. Receptors originate from a woman between 25 and 40 years old in good health.

The J gene is TRBJ1-4, the V gene TRBV28; no firm D call. This CDR3 is 15 amino acids long. The V and J ends lost 9 bases and 0 bases respectively, with 14 bases between them. CDR1 MDHEN and CDR2 SYDVKM come from the germline V gene. The CDR3 DNA sequence: TGTGCCAGTACCGGTGGAAAAACAACTAATGAAAAACTGTTTTTT. The encoded protein is CASTGGKTTNEKLFF.

The CDR3 DNA follows: TGTGCCAGCAGCTCGATGGGGGGGCTTCAGCCCCAGCATTTT. This gives the protein CASSSMGGLQPQHF. The chain combines TRBV9 with TRBJ1-5; D is possibly TRBD1 (6 bases). CDR3 size: 14 residues. Germline-derived CDR1 and CDR2 are SGDLS and YYNGEE. Trimming stripped 4 bases from V and 6 bases from J, with 14 bases between.

Comment on this clone: A clone one base away is much larger, so this may be a read error. Distinct nucleotide sequences in the sample also encode this CDR3. The J gene is TRBJ1-1, the V gene TRBV7-9, with no clear D. V was pared by 3 bases and J by 1 base, with 3 bases between. The CDR3 totals 12 residues. The germline CDR1 and CDR2 sequences are SEHNR and FQNEAQ (reference sequence). The CDR3 DNA follows: TGTGCCAGCAGCTTTGGGAACACTGAAGCTTTCTTT. This translates into CASSFGNTEAFF.

V is TRBV7-9 and J is TRBJ2-7; TRBD1 might be the D (6 bases). Trimming shortened V by 4 bases and J by 0 bases, and 16 bases separated the two germline ends. The CDR3 extends over 16 amino acids. The germline V gene has CDR1 SEHNR and CDR2 FQNEAQ (reference sequence). In DNA form, the CDR3 reads TGTGCCAGCAGCTCCCTGGGGGTCAGGGGCTCCTACGAGCAGTACTTC. This encodes CASSSLGVRGSYEQYF.

This chain links TRBV5-1 with TRBJ2-5; the D is unclear. This CDR3 spans 14 amino acids. The V end lost 0 bases, the J end lost 5 bases, and 11 bases lay between the germline ends. Germline values: CDR1 SGHRS, CDR2 YFSETQ. CDR3 sequence (DNA): TGCGCCAGCAGCTTGGGTCTCGGTCGCGAGACCCAGTACTTC. It encodes CASSLGLGRETQYF.

The chain recombines TRBV2 with TRBJ2-1; TRBD2 matches 9 bases. The CDR3 extends over 15 amino acids. The ends lost 3 bases at V and 7 bases at J; junction bases unmatched: 7. CDR1 is SNHLY, CDR2 FYNNEI, per germline. CDR3 region: CASSESAGGNNEQFF. The DNA of the CDR3 is TGTGCCAGCAGTGAGTCAGCGGGGGGCAATAATGAGCAGTTCTTC.

The chain recombines TRBV4-1 with TRBJ2-1; 9 bases are a match to TRBD2. Germline loops: CDR1 MGHRA, CDR2 YSYEKL. CDR3 length: 17 residues. V lost 1 base to trimming and J lost 0 bases; unmatched junction nucleotides: 4. The CDR3 DNA is TGCGCCAGCAGCCAAGGACTAGCGGAGACCTCCTACAATGAGCAGTTCTTC. It is translated as CASSQGLAETSYNEQFF.

This chain uses TRBV27 with TRBJ1-5; possibly TRBD1 for D (5 bases). Germline CDR1 MNHEY, CDR2 SMNVEV (reference sequence). The V gene lost 8 bases and the J gene lost 11 bases, with 13 bases spanning the gap. This CDR3 region has 11 residues. The CDR3 protein is CASFGAGAQHF. The CDR3 nucleotides are TGTGCCAGCTTCGGGGCCGGGGCCCAGCATTTT.

The chain is built from TRBV6-5 and TRBJ2-1; TRBD2 matches 7 bases. Germline lookup yields CDR1 MNHEY and CDR2 SVGAGI. This CDR3 is built from 15 residues. Trimming at V came to 7 bases and at J to 7 bases, leaving 13 bases not matched to a gene. CDR3 sequence: CASNIAGGGGNEQFF. The CDR3, as DNA: TGTGCCAGCAATATAGCGGGTGGGGGGGGAAATGAGCAGTTCTTC.

This clone appeared once. V gene TRBV2 combines with J gene TRBJ1-1; D may be TRBD1 (5 bases). The V gene's germline CDR1 is SNHLY and CDR2 FYNNEI. Trimming took off 6 bases at V and 2 bases at J, with 16 bases between the two ends. The CDR3 is made up of 15 amino acids. Here the CDR3 DNA reads TGTGCCAGCAGGGTAGGAGGGGTGATAAACACTGAAGCTTTCTTT. Its protein product is CASRVGGVINTEAFF.

This chain connects TRBV19 to TRBJ1-2, with TRBD1 matching 8 bases. V trimming: 7 bases; J trimming: 7 bases; junction bases outside the gene matches: 14. The V gene's germline CDR1 is LNHDA and CDR2 SQIVND (reference sequence). The CDR3 is 15 amino acids. The CDR3 loop reads CASNPSTGAVGGYTF. CDR3 DNA: TGTGCCAGTAATCCCTCGACAGGGGCGGTTGGTGGCTACACCTTC. Variable domain in full (rest from reference TRBV19 and TRBJ1-2): DGGITQSPKYLFRKEGQNVTLSCEQNLNHDAMYWYRQDPGQGLRLIYYSQIVNDFQKGDIAEGYSVSREKKESFPLTVTSAQKNPTAFYLCASNPSTGAVGGYTFGSGTRLTVV.

The gene calls are TRBV28 and TRBJ2-2; 8 positions agree with TRBD1. CDR3 length equals 17 residues. Germline V gene data show CDR1 as MDHEN and CDR2 as SYDVKM. V lost 5 bases, J lost 1 base, and 9 bases stayed unmatched. CDR3 sequence reads: CASSPLMGTGNTGELFF. For the CDR3, the DNA is TGTGCCAGCAGTCCCCTAATGGGGACAGGGAACACCGGGGAGCTGTTTTTT.

The V call is TRBV4-1, the J call TRBJ2-7; 7 positions agree with TRBD1. V lost 4 bases to trimming and J lost 1 base; unmatched junction nucleotides: 4. Germline V gene lookup returns CDR1 MGHRA and CDR2 YSYEKL. There are 14 residues in the CDR3. This CDR3 reads CASSPGTVSYEQYF. The CDR3 bases are TGCGCCAGCAGCCCCGGGACAGTTTCCTACGAGCAGTACTTC.

This chain links TRBV5-4 with TRBJ2-1; possible D gene TRBD2, 5 bases. V lost 0 bases and J 2 bases, leaving 12 bases between the germline ends. The CDR3 has 16 amino acids. Germline CDR1 SGHNT, CDR2 YYREEE (reference sequence). The chain's CDR3 is CASSLAVGEPYNEQFF. In DNA form, the CDR3 reads TGTGCCAGCAGCTTGGCGGTGGGAGAACCCTACAATGAGCAGTTCTTC.

CDR3 protein: CASSQDQGDRDTGELFF. The CDR3, as DNA: TGCGCCAGCAGCCAAGATCAGGGGGACAGGGACACCGGGGAGCTGTTTTTT. The V gene is TRBV4-1, the J gene TRBJ2-2; TRBD1 aligns across 9 bases. This CDR3 is 17 amino acids long. V shed 0 bases and J 3 bases; nucleotides not matched to a gene: 5. Germline values: CDR1 MGHRA, CDR2 YSYEKL.

The chain carries TRBV4-2 and TRBJ2-4, with D maybe TRBD2 (5 bases). V lost 1 base, J lost 0 bases, and 10 bases lay in between. CDR3 length: 16 amino acids. The germline V gene has CDR1 LGHNA and CDR2 YNFKEQ. In nucleotides, the CDR3 is TGTGCCAGCAGCCAAGGGACTGAACTAGCCAAAAACATTCAGTACTTC. Its protein product is CASSQGTELAKNIQYF.

V gene TRBV9 combines with J gene TRBJ2-7; possibly TRBD1 for D (6 bases). CDR3 length: 14 residues. The V and J ends lost 0 bases and 3 bases respectively, with 10 bases between them. The germline V gene has CDR1 SGDLS and CDR2 YYNGEE. CDR3 bases: TGTGCCAGCAGCGTAGAGGACAGCTTCTACGAGCAGTACTTC. It is translated as CASSVEDSFYEQYF.

The rearrangement links TRBV19 to TRBJ1-5; the D gene is possibly TRBD1 (5 bases). The CDR3 length is 16 residues. Germline loops: CDR1 LNHDA, CDR2 SQIVND (reference sequence). V gave up 3 bases and J gave up 0 bases, with 12 bases separating them. DNA of the CDR3: TGTGCCAGTAGTATGGCCGACAGTTATAGCAATCAGCCCCAGCATTTT. As protein: CASSMADSYSNQPQHF.

CDR3 coding DNA: TGTGCCAGCAGTCCGCGCCGCAAGATGAACAATGAGCAGTTCTTC. Protein: CASSPRRKMNNEQFF. V usage is TRBV27 and J usage is TRBJ2-1; D is undetermined. The CDR3 extends over 15 amino acids. Trimming took off 5 bases at V and 5 bases at J, with 16 bases between the two ends. CDR1 is MNHEY, CDR2 SMNVEV, per germline (reference sequence).

The chain recombines TRBV2 with TRBJ2-1; 11 positions agree with TRBD2. Germline CDR1 is SNHLY and CDR2 is FYNNEI. CDR3 length equals 15 residues. V lost 1 base and J lost 5; bases outside the gene matches: 1. The DNA of the CDR3 is TGTGCCAGCAGTGAAGAACTAGCGGGAGACAATGAGCAGTTCTTC. Protein: CASSEELAGDNEQFF. The variable domain in full, with the rest retrieved from reference TRBV2 and TRBJ2-1, is EPEVTQTPSHQVTQMGQEVILRCVPISNHLYFYWYRQILGQKVEFLVSFYNNEISEKSEIFDDQFSVERPDGSNFTLKIRSTKLEDSAMYFCASSEELAGDNEQFFGPGTRLTVL.

The chain joins TRBV6-6 to TRBJ1-1; D is perhaps TRBD1 (5 bases). CDR1 and CDR2 (germline): MNHNY, SVGAGI (reference sequence). Trimming took 4 bases from V and 5 from J, leaving 17 bases between them. This CDR3 has 15 amino acids. The CDR3 sequence: CASSSPSGRETEAFF. CDR3 nucleotides: TGTGCCAGCAGTTCCCCATCAGGGCGTGAAACTGAAGCTTTCTTT.